The 31 T cell receptor beta chains listed next were all sequenced from one sample in a study of blood T cells in healthy people across ages. Alongside a J-beta primer mix, a sample-barcoded 5' primer served in a second PCR lasting roughly 6 to 12 cycles. TCRdb reanalysed the 5' RACE reads using MiXCR and keeps one entry per CDR3 protein. The table records a few hundred thousand distinct CDR3 sequences, 50% to 60% of them present only once. Sequencing was done on a sample of blood. The receptors were gathered from a man aged 60 to 69 in good health.

This clonotype was observed a handful of times. This chain joins TRBV7-3 and TRBJ2-1; D may be TRBD1 (5 bases). Per the germline V gene, CDR1 is SGHTA and CDR2 is FQGTGA. The CDR3 totals 12 residues. The ends were cut back, 6 bases at V and 9 bases at J, with 12 bases in the middle. The DNA for the CDR3 is TGTGCCAGCAGTCTTTCCCAGGGTGAGCAGTTCTTC. Its translation: CASSLSQGEQFF.

This chain uses TRBV18 with TRBJ2-5; D not certain. CDR1 and CDR2 (germline): KGHSH, LQKENI. V lost 5 bases, J lost 3 bases, and 10 bases lay in between. The length of the CDR3 is 13 residues. Written as DNA, the CDR3 is TGTGCCAGCTCAACAAAACACAAAGAGACCCAGTACTTC. This encodes CASSTKHKETQYF.

To note about this clonotype: The junction shows a germline mismatch at one end, possibly a read error. J is TRBJ1-2 and V is TRBV14; D remains unclear. The CDR3 covers 15 residues. Germline V lookup: CDR1 SGHDN, CDR2 FVKESK. CDR3 DNA sequence: TGTGCCAGCAGCCAACCTTTGGGCGACATTAACGGCTACATCTTC. Encoded protein: CASSQPLGDINGYIF.

The rearrangement uses TRBV5-1 and TRBJ2-5; maybe TRBD1 (6 bases). The J call may be incorrect, as the DNA end agrees better with TRBJ2-7. CDR1 is SGHRS, CDR2 YFSETQ, per germline. The CDR3 contains 15 residues. The CDR3 sequence is CASSLGHGQFYEQYF. The CDR3 coding sequence is TGCGCCAGCAGCTTGGGCCACGGACAGTTCTACGAGCAGTACTTC.

The chain combines TRBV6-6 with TRBJ2-4; D possibly corresponds to TRBD1 (8 bases). CDR1 is MNHNY and CDR2 is SVGAGI in the germline V gene (reference sequence). Trimming took 5 bases from V and 12 from J, leaving 17 bases between them. There are 13 residues in the CDR3. This CDR3 is CASSAQGGTGQYF. In DNA, the CDR3 is TGTGCCAGCAGTGCACAGGGGGGGACTGGTCAGTACTTC.

This clonotype was seen ten or more times. This chain uses TRBV3-1 with TRBJ1-2; the match to TRBD1 covers 7 bases. The CDR3 sequence is 15 residues long. Germline loops: CDR1 LGHDT, CDR2 YNNKEL (reference sequence). J gave up 1 base and V 6 bases, and 8 bases lay outside the gene matches. The CDR3 region has the DNA TGTGCCAGCAGGTTAGAGGGGGCGAGTAACTATGGCTACACCTTC. This sequence encodes CASRLEGASNYGYTF. The full variable domain, its missing parts supplied by reference TRBV3-1 and TRBJ1-2, is DTAVSQTPKYLVTQMGNDKSIKCEQNLGHDTMYWYKQDSKKFLKIMFSYNNKELIINETVPNRFSPKSPDKAHLNLHINSLELGDSAVYFCASRLEGASNYGYTFGSGTRLTVV.

This chain joins TRBV2 and TRBJ2-3; TRBD2 aligns across 10 bases. Germline V gene lookup returns CDR1 SNHLY and CDR2 FYNNEI. The CDR3 is 16 residues long. V gave up 6 bases and J gave up 3 bases; unmatched junction bases: 9. The CDR3 nucleotides are TGTGCCAGCAGGAAAGACTTAGCGGGAGGAACAGATACGCAGTATTTT. The encoded protein is CASRKDLAGGTDTQYF.

Points on this clonotype: This may be a read error: a much more frequent sequence differs by one nucleotide. This chain connects TRBV20-1 to TRBJ2-3; 9 positions match TRBD2. Trimming removed 5 bases from V and 0 bases from J; junction bases left unmatched: 3. This CDR3 spans 14 amino acids. Germline lookup yields CDR1 DFQATT and CDR2 SNEGSKA (reference sequence). This CDR3 is CSAESGGSTDTQYF. As DNA, the CDR3 is TGCAGTGCTGAAAGCGGGGGGAGCACAGATACGCAGTATTTT.

V gene TRBV12-5 combines with J gene TRBJ2-1; 15 positions agree with TRBD2. Germline lookup yields CDR1 LGHNT and CDR2 FRNRAP. V was pared by 6 bases and J by 2 bases, with 5 bases of the junction left unmatched. The CDR3 runs to 17 residues. CDR3 bases: TGTGCTAGTGGCCCCGGGACTAGCGGGAGGCCCTACAATGAGCAGTTCTTC. This gives the protein CASGPGTSGRPYNEQFF. The full variable domain, completed using reference TRBV12-5 and TRBJ2-1, is DARVTQTPRHKVTEMGQEVTMRCQPILGHNTVFWYRQTMMQGLELLAYFRNRAPLDDSGMPKDRFSAEMPDATLATLKIQPSEPRDSAVYFCASGPGTSGRPYNEQFFGPGTRLTVL.

The chain uses TRBV6-2 or TRBV6-3 and TRBJ1-5; 8 bases fit TRBD1. CDR3 length equals 14 residues. Germline V CDR1 and CDR2: MNHEY, SVGEGT. V lost 7 bases, J lost 5 bases, and 7 bases stayed unmatched. The CDR3, as DNA: TGTGCCAGCAACCCGGACAGGGCCTATCAGCCCCAGCATTTT. Translating gives CASNPDRAYQPQHF.

This clonotype has only a few counts. This chain connects TRBV9 to TRBJ2-7; 12 bases are a match to TRBD2. CDR1 is SGDLS and CDR2 is YYNGEE in the germline V gene. The V and J ends lost 1 base and 6 bases, in that order; junction bases with no gene match: 5. This CDR3 region has 15 residues. The chain's CDR3 is CASSVSGLAGIEQYF. The CDR3, as DNA: TGTGCCAGCAGCGTAAGCGGACTAGCGGGAATCGAGCAGTACTTC.

Notes on this clonotype: A much larger clone lies a single base off, so this may be a read error. The V and J genes are TRBV9 and TRBJ2-1, with TRBD2 matching over 8 bases. V was clipped by 0 bases and J by 7 bases; unmatched bases: 9. The germline gives CDR1 SGDLS, CDR2 YYNGEE. The CDR3 length is 16 residues. CDR3 sequence reads: CASSVEVGGRINEQFF. The CDR3 DNA sequence: TGTGCCAGCAGCGTAGAAGTGGGCGGGAGGATAAATGAGCAGTTCTTC.

A few counts support this clonotype. This chain connects TRBV29-1 to TRBJ2-1; the D is unclear. Germline lookup yields CDR1 SQVTM and CDR2 ANQGSEA. This CDR3 comprises 13 residues. The V end lost 5 bases, the J end lost 0 bases, and 8 bases lay between the germline ends. This chain's CDR3 is CSVSRSSYNEQFF. DNA for the CDR3: TGCAGCGTTTCTAGGAGCTCCTACAATGAGCAGTTCTTC.

The chain employs TRBV20-1 and TRBJ2-7, with 8 nucleotides matching TRBD2. The DNA end is more similar to TRBJ2-5, so the J call may be wrong. The CDR3 contains 15 residues. Germline V gives CDR1 DFQATT, CDR2 SNEGSKA (reference sequence). CDR3 DNA: TGCAGTGCTAGATCAAGCGGGGGCCTCCGGGGGACCCAGTACTTC. Translated: CSARSSGGLRGTQYF.

This clonotype was counted many times. The chain combines TRBV2 with TRBJ1-5, with D uncertain. Trimming left V 5 bases short and J 7 bases short, with 12 bases between. The CDR3 contains 13 residues. Germline lookup yields CDR1 SNHLY and CDR2 FYNNEI. The DNA for the CDR3 is TGTGCCAGCAGTACAGTGTCTCGCCAGCCCCAGCATTTT. Translating it yields CASSTVSRQPQHF.

This clonotype was found a few times. This sequence joins TRBV7-3 and TRBJ1-2; D is unclear. Deletions cut 5 bases from V and 4 bases from J, with 11 bases between. The CDR3 contains 13 residues. Germline CDR1 and CDR2: SGHTA and FQGTGA. CDR3 sequence reads: CASSAGGGYGYTF. The CDR3 DNA sequence: TGTGCCAGCAGCGCAGGCGGCGGCTATGGCTACACCTTC.

This sequence joins TRBV7-9 and TRBJ2-1; D gene ambiguous. There are 15 residues in the CDR3. Germline values: CDR1 SEHNR, CDR2 FQNEAQ (reference sequence). V was clipped by 2 bases and J by 0 bases, with 8 bases between them. The DNA of the CDR3 is TGTGCCAGCAGCTTAAGGTCTAGCTCCTACAATGAGCAGTTCTTC. This gives the protein CASSLRSSSYNEQFF.

This clonotype occurred once. A read error is possible here, since a much larger clone lies one base away. The chain carries TRBV10-1 and TRBJ2-1, with D possibly being TRBD2 (5 bases). This CDR3 has 15 amino acids. Germline CDR1 and CDR2: WNHNN and SYGVQD (reference sequence). In DNA form, the CDR3 reads TGCGCCAGCAGTGAGCGGGGAAGTTCCTACAATGGGCAGTTCTTC. Translation gives CASSERGSSYNGQFF.

This clonotype has more than one count but fewer than ten. The rearrangement links TRBV7-9 to TRBJ2-7; 7 bases are a match to TRBD1. The CDR3 covers 14 residues. CDR1 and CDR2 from the germline V gene are SEHNR and FQNEAQ (reference sequence). Trimming cost V 5 bases and J 3 bases; bases outside gene matches: 7. CDR3 sequence reads: CASSLGTDNYEQYF. In nucleotides, the CDR3 is TGTGCCAGCAGCCTCGGGACAGACAACTACGAGCAGTACTTC.

The chain is built from TRBV27 and TRBJ2-5, with D unclear. V lost 6 bases and J 1 base, leaving 9 bases between the germline ends. Per germline, CDR1 MNHEY and CDR2 SMNVEV (reference sequence). The CDR3 extends over 13 amino acids. The CDR3 protein is CASSPHGQETQYF. The CDR3 nucleotides are TGTGCCAGCAGCCCACACGGCCAAGAGACCCAGTACTTC.

The chain has TRBV5-5 and TRBJ2-7; 8 nucleotides line up with TRBD2. Losses at the gene ends were 4 bases for V and 0 bases for J; bases not matched to a gene: 9. Germline CDR1 SGHKS, CDR2 YYEKEE (reference sequence). The CDR3 has 16 amino acids. The CDR3 here is CASSTVGTRASYEQYF. CDR3 nucleotides: TGTGCCAGCAGCACGGTAGGGACTAGGGCCTCCTACGAGCAGTACTTC.

This rearrangement joins TRBV21-1 to TRBJ1-6. TRBV21-1 is flagged as a pseudogene. This CDR3 region has 17 residues. The CDR3: CASSKAGGDSYNSPLHF. CDR3 coding DNA: TGTGCCAGCAGCAAAGCGGGAGGGGACTCCTATAATTCACCCCTCCACTTT.

This clonotype was seen a few times. V and J are TRBV27 and TRBJ2-1; D gene ambiguous. This CDR3 comprises 11 residues. Trimming stripped 2 bases from V and 9 bases from J, with 5 bases between. Per germline, CDR1 MNHEY and CDR2 SMNVEV (reference sequence). The CDR3 nucleotides read TGTGCCAGCAGTTTAGGGTTTGAGCAGTTCTTC. The encoded protein is CASSLGFEQFF.

The CDR3 DNA is TGCAGTGCTAGCACGGCAGGGGGGCTCGAGCAGTACTTC. Protein product: CSASTAGGLEQYF. V usage is TRBV20-1 and J usage is TRBJ2-7; maybe TRBD1 (7 bases). V was cut by 3 bases and J by 6 bases, with 15 bases left in between. Per germline, CDR1 DFQATT and CDR2 SNEGSKA (reference sequence). CDR3 length: 13 residues.

This clonotype has more than one count but fewer than ten. The chain is built from TRBV20-1 and TRBJ2-1, with 8 bases matching TRBD2. The ends lost 0 bases at V and 5 bases at J; junction bases unmatched: 9. This CDR3 contains 16 residues. Germline V gene data show CDR1 as DFQATT and CDR2 as SNEGSKA (reference sequence). This chain's CDR3 is CSARDPLSGGNNEQFF. The CDR3 region has the DNA TGCAGTGCTAGAGACCCCCTCTCGGGAGGGAACAATGAGCAGTTCTTC.

V is TRBV12-3 or TRBV12-4 and J is TRBJ1-5; D unclear. The CDR3 is 14 residues long. Trimming pared 7 bases from V and 0 bases from J, leaving 10 bases between. This CDR3 reads CASNLKDSNQPQHF. For the CDR3, the DNA is TGTGCCAGCAATTTGAAGGATAGCAATCAGCCCCAGCATTTT.

The chain uses TRBV4-2 and TRBJ2-4; a possible D gene is TRBD2 (6 bases). The J call may be incorrect, as the DNA end agrees better with TRBJ2-7. The germline V gene encodes CDR1 LGHNA and CDR2 YNFKEQ. The CDR3 consists of 14 residues. The chain's CDR3 is CASSSRRGAYEQYF. CDR3 DNA: TGTGCCAGCAGCTCCCGACGCGGGGCCTACGAGCAGTACTTC.

This clonotype was counted between two and nine times. The V gene is TRBV12-3 or TRBV12-4, the J gene TRBJ1-2; 11 bases map to TRBD1. V dropped 5 bases and J dropped 8; count of bases not matched to a gene: 4. The CDR3 is 13 residues long. The CDR3, as DNA: TGTGCCAGCAGTCGGACAGGGGGCGAAGGCTACACCTTC. Its translation is CASSRTGGEGYTF.

This clonotype showed up just a few times. J is TRBJ2-1 and V is TRBV7-9; 11 bases agree with TRBD1. Trimming cost V 7 bases and J 7 bases; bases outside gene matches: 21. Germline-derived CDR1 and CDR2 are SEHNR and FQNEAQ (reference sequence). This CDR3 contains 19 residues. The CDR3 spells CASISGTGGGWGPLNEQFF. CDR3 bases: TGTGCCAGCATCTCCGGGACAGGGGGTGGATGGGGGCCTCTTAATGAGCAGTTCTTC.

The chain joins TRBV3-1 to TRBJ1-1; D is uncertain. This CDR3 comprises 14 residues. The germline V gene encodes CDR1 LGHDT and CDR2 YNNKEL (reference sequence). V lost 4 bases to trimming and J lost 1 base, with 10 bases between them. The CDR3 DNA follows: TGTGCCAGCAGCCGCCAAGTCGCGAACACTGAAGCTTTCTTT. Protein product: CASSRQVANTEAFF.

V and J are TRBV5-1 and TRBJ2-5; D gene uncertain. CDR1 and CDR2 from the germline V gene are SGHRS and YFSETQ. The V gene lost 0 bases and the J gene lost 11 bases, with 14 bases spanning the gap. The CDR3 has 13 residues. CDR3 DNA sequence: TGCGCCAGCAGCTTGGGTTGGACCAATGAGCAGTACTTC. This sequence encodes CASSLGWTNEQYF.